This T cell receptor (beta chain) derives from a study of cytomegalovirus exposure and HLA in healthy donors. PCR amplification relied on 60 Vbeta primers (plus 13 Jbeta primers). Some clones are missing from TCRdb's copy, which holds only in-frame ones; the method was immunoSEQ multiplex PCR. The sample lists 55,000 to 80,000 clones; less than 75% were seen once. This sequence originates from a man aged 45-60 years in good health and CMV-seropositive. Sequencing was carried out using PBMCs.

CDR3 DNA sequence: TGTGCCTGGAGTTGGGGCGGGAGAGGCGAGCAGTTCTTC. Translated: CAWSWGGRGEQFF. The chain has TRBV30 and TRBJ2-1, with 7 bases fitting TRBD2. Germline values: CDR1 GTSNPN, CDR2 SVGIG (reference sequence). The CDR3 is 13 residues long. V lost 2 bases and J lost 10; bases outside the gene matches: 8.